The 14 T cell receptor beta chains reported below all come from one sample, sequenced in a study of immune evolution from preneoplasia to lung adenocarcinoma. TCRdb keeps only in-frame clones here, not all; method: immunoSEQ multiplex PCR. This sample has approximately 1,800 clones, with around 82% found just once. The sample consisted of FFPE atypical adenomatous hyperplasia tissue from the lung. As for subset: atypical adenomatous hyperplasia (AAH), lung preneoplasia. These receptors all come from a person between 70 and 80 years old with lung adenocarcinoma.

This clone was counted a single time. The chain employs TRBV5-1 and TRBJ2-1; 13 bases agree with TRBD2. Germline CDR1 and CDR2: SGHRS and YFSETQ. The CDR3 covers 19 residues. The J segment lost 0 bases and the V segment lost 4 bases, leaving 10 bases of the junction unmatched. The CDR3 here is CASSARLAGGTISYNEQFF. The CDR3 DNA is TGCGCCAGCAGCGCCCGACTAGCGGGAGGTACGATCTCCTACAATGAGCAGTTCTTC.

V is TRBV10-3 and J is TRBJ2-2; D is possibly TRBD1 or TRBD2 (5 bases each). The CDR3 totals 14 residues. The V and J ends lost 6 bases and 1 base respectively, with 9 bases between them. From germline, CDR1 is ENHRY and CDR2 SYGVKD. CDR3 residues: CAISLGGNTGELFF. The CDR3 nucleotides are TGTGCCATCAGCCTTGGGGGGAACACCGGGGAGCTGTTTTTT.

The V call is TRBV10-3, the J call TRBJ1-2; no clear D. The CDR3 spans 12 residues. Germline CDR1 ENHRY, CDR2 SYGVKD. V was trimmed by 2 bases and J by 6 bases, leaving 7 bases between them. CDR3: CAISENEDGYTF. DNA for the CDR3: TGTGCCATCAGTGAGAACGAGGATGGCTACACCTTC.

The gene calls are TRBV15 and TRBJ2-7; D possibly uses TRBD1 or TRBD2 (6 bases each). Trimming pared 1 base from V and 5 bases from J, leaving 15 bases between. The CDR3 runs 15 residues. The germline gives CDR1 LNHNV, CDR2 YYDKDF (reference sequence). The CDR3: CATSRGGAEIDEQYF. CDR3 bases: TGTGCCACCAGCAGAGGGGGGGCGGAAATCGACGAGCAGTACTTC.

This chain joins TRBV7-3 and TRBJ2-2; no clear D gene. Germline CDR1 is SGHTA and CDR2 is FQGTGA. The CDR3 is 13 amino acids. V was clipped by 6 bases and J by 5 bases, with 10 bases between them. CDR3 nucleotide sequence: TGTGCCAGCAGGTTATCTCCTACCGGGGAGCTGTTTTTT. Its translation: CASRLSPTGELFF.

The V gene is TRBV5-1, the J gene TRBJ2-7; 10 positions match TRBD2. The J segment lost 0 bases and the V segment lost 4 bases, leaving 10 bases of the junction unmatched. The CDR3 spans 17 residues. Germline lookup yields CDR1 SGHRS and CDR2 YFSETQ. The CDR3 nucleotides are TGCGCCAGCAGCCGCCTAGCGGGAGTTATTGTCTCCTACGAGCAGTACTTC. Residues: CASSRLAGVIVSYEQYF. The whole variable domain, filled in from reference TRBV5-1 and TRBJ2-7, reads KAGVTQTPRYLIKTRGQQVTLSCSPISGHRSVSWYQQTPGQGLQFLFEYFSETQRNKGNFPGRFSGRQFSNSRSEMNVSTLELGDSALYLCASSRLAGVIVSYEQYFGPGTRLTVT.

The J gene is TRBJ2-1, the V gene TRBV9; D might be TRBD2 (7 bases). CDR3 length equals 16 residues. Germline CDR1 reads SGDLS; CDR2 reads YYNGEE. Trimming stripped 2 bases from V and 4 bases from J, with 16 bases between. CDR3 sequence (DNA): TGTGCCAGCAGCGTGACGGGGGGCAGCATTTACAATGAGCAGTTCTTC. It yields the protein CASSVTGGSIYNEQFF.

The chain joins TRBV7-9 to TRBJ1-2; D might be TRBD1 (6 bases). Per the germline V gene, CDR1 is SEHNR and CDR2 is FQNEAQ (reference sequence). The V gene lost 4 bases and the J gene lost 0 bases, with 18 bases spanning the gap. CDR3 length: 17 residues. The CDR3 coding sequence is TGTGCCAGCAGCTGGGGGGCGGATAACTCCCCTAACTATGGCTACACCTTC. Amino acid sequence: CASSWGADNSPNYGYTF.

The rearrangement joins TRBV6-1 to TRBJ2-5; no reliable D call. CDR1 and CDR2 from the germline V gene are MNHNS and SASEGT. Trimming pared 4 bases from V and 4 bases from J, leaving 10 bases between. The CDR3 length is 13 residues. The CDR3 DNA sequence: TGTGCCAGCAGTGCACCCTCGGCAGAGACCCAGTACTTC. It yields the protein CASSAPSAETQYF.

This clone was seen once. This rearrangement joins TRBV7-3 to TRBJ2-7; D is ambiguous. Trimming took off 0 bases at V and 0 bases at J, with 0 bases between the two ends. Germline V gene data show CDR1 as SGHTA and CDR2 as FQGTGA. This CDR3 spans 12 amino acids. DNA of the CDR3: TGTGCCAGCAGCTTAACCTCCTACGAGCAGTACTTC. It encodes CASSLTSYEQYF.

The chain uses TRBV7-2 and TRBJ1-2; 11 positions match TRBD1. V dropped 2 bases and J dropped 6; count of bases not matched to a gene: 2. Germline loops: CDR1 SGHTA, CDR2 FQGNSA. This CDR3 comprises 14 residues. DNA of the CDR3: TGTGCCAGCAGCTTAAGGGGACAGGGGGATGGCTACACCTTC. Protein: CASSLRGQGDGYTF.

V gene TRBV5-4 combines with J gene TRBJ1-1; 7 nucleotides line up with TRBD1. The CDR3 loop spans 14 amino acids. Germline CDR1 and CDR2: SGHNT and YYREEE (reference sequence). V shed 9 bases and J 3 bases; nucleotides not matched to a gene: 11. CDR3: CAIGTVERYTEAFF. CDR3 DNA sequence: TGTGCCATCGGGACAGTCGAGCGGTACACTGAAGCTTTCTTT.

The chain employs TRBV15 and TRBJ2-5, with 9 bases matching TRBD1. The J call is in doubt because the DNA end fits TRBJ2-7 better. Germline V gene lookup returns CDR1 LNHNV and CDR2 YYDKDF (reference sequence). The CDR3 runs 14 residues. DNA for the CDR3: TGTGCCACCAGTGAGGGACAGGGAATGTACGAGCAGTACTTC. Translation gives CATSEGQGMYEQYF.

This chain joins TRBV28 and TRBJ2-3; D unclear. The V gene lost 4 bases and the J gene lost 2 bases, with 13 bases spanning the gap. The CDR3 runs to 15 residues. Per the germline V gene, CDR1 is MDHEN and CDR2 is SYDVKM. In DNA, the CDR3 is TGTGCCAGCAGTTCACCCCCGGCTCACACAGATACGCAGTATTTT. Protein product: CASSSPPAHTDTQYF.